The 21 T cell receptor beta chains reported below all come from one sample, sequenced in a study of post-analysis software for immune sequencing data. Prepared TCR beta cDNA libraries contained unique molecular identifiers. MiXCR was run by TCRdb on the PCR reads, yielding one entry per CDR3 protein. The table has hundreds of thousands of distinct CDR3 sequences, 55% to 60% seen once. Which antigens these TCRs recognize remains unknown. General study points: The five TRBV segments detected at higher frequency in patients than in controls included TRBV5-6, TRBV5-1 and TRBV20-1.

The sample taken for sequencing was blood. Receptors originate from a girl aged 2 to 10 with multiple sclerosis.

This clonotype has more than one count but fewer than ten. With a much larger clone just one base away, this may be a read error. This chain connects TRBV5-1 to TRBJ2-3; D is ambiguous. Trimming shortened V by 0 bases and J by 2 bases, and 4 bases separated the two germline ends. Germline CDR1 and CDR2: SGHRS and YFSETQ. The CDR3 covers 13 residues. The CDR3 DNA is TGCGCCAGCAGCTTGGACAACACAGATACGCAGTATTTT. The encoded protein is CASSLDNTDTQYF.

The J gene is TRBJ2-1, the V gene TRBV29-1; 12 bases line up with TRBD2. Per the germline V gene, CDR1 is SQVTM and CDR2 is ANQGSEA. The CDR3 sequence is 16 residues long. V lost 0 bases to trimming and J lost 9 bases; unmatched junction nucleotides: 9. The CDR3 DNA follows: TGCAGCGTTGAAGATCGGCCTAGCGGGAGGGCCAGTGAGCAGTTCTTC. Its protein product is CSVEDRPSGRASEQFF.

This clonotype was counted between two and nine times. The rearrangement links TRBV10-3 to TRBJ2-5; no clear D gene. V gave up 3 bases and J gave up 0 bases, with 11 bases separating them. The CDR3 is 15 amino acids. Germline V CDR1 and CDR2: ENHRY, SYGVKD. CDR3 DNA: TGTGCCATCAGTGACACGACAAGAAACCAAGAGACCCAGTACTTC. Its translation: CAISDTTRNQETQYF.

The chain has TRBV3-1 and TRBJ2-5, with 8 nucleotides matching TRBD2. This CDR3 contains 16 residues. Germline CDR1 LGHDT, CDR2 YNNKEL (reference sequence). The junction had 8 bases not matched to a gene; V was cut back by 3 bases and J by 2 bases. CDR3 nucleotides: TGTGCCAGCAGCCAGCCGCCGACTAGCGAACAAGAGACCCAGTACTTC. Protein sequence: CASSQPPTSEQETQYF.

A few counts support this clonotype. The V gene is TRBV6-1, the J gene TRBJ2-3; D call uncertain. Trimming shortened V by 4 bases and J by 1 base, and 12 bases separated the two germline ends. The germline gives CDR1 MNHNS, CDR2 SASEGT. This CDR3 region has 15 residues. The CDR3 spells CASSGQVAGTDTQYF. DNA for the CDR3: TGTGCCAGCAGTGGCCAGGTAGCCGGCACAGATACGCAGTATTTT.

This chain's CDR3 is CASSRIRDRGSPLHF. The CDR3 DNA is TGTGCCAGCAGCCGGATCCGGGACAGGGGGTCACCCCTCCACTTT. The genes are TRBV11-2 and TRBJ1-6, with TRBD1 matching over 11 bases. V trimming: 5 bases; J trimming: 10 bases; junction bases outside the gene matches: 7. The CDR3 runs 15 residues. Germline loops: CDR1 SGHAT, CDR2 FQNNGV.

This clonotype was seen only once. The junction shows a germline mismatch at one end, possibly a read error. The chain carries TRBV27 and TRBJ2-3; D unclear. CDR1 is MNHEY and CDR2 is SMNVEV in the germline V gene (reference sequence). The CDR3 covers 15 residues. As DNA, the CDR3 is TGTACCAGCAGTCCCGGACCTGCCGCCACAGATACGCAGTATTTT. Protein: CTSSPGPAATDTQYF.

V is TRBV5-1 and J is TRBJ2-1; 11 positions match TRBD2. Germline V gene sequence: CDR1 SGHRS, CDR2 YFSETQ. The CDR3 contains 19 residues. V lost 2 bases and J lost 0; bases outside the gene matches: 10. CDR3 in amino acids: CASSFSLSGGASSYNEQFF. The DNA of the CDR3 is TGCGCCAGCAGCTTCTCGCTTAGCGGGGGGGCCAGCTCCTACAATGAGCAGTTCTTC.

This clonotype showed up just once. In DNA, the CDR3 is TGCAGCGTCGCCAATGGACGGACAGGAAGCAATCAGCCCCAGCATTTT. The encoded protein is CSVANGRTGSNQPQHF. This sequence joins TRBV29-1 and TRBJ1-5; 7 bases match TRBD1. Trimming removed 6 bases from V and 1 base from J; junction bases left unmatched: 12. CDR1 and CDR2 (germline): SQVTM, ANQGSEA. CDR3 size: 16 residues.

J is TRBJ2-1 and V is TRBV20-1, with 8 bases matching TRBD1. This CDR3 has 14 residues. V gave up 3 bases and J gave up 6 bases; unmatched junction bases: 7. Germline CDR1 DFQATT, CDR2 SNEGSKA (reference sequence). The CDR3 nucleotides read TGCAGTGCTAGCAGGACAGGGTTCCCCAATGAGCAGTTCTTC. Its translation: CSASRTGFPNEQFF.

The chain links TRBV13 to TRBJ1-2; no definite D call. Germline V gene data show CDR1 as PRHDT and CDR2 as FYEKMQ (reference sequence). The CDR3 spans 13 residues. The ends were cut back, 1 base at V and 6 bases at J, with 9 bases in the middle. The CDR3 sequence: CASSLAVQDGYTF. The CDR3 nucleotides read TGTGCCAGCAGCTTAGCGGTCCAGGATGGCTACACCTTC.

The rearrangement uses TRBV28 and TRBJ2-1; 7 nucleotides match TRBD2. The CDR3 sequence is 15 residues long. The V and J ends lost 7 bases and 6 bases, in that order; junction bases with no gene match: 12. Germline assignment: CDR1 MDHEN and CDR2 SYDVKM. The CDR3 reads CASTAGTTSPNEQFF. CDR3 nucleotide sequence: TGTGCCAGCACCGCCGGGACTACCTCCCCCAATGAGCAGTTCTTC.

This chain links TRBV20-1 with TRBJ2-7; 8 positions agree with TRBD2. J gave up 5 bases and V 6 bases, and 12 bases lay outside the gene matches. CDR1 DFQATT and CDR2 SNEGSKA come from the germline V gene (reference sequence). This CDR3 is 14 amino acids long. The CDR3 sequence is CSATSGSQRDEQYF. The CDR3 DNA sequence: TGCAGTGCAACGAGCGGGAGTCAACGTGACGAGCAGTACTTC.

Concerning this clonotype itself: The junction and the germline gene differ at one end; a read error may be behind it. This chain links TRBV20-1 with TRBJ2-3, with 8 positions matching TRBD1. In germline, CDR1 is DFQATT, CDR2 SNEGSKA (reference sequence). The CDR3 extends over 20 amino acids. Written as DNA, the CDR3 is TGCAGTGCTAGAGGGGTCCGTGAACAGGGGGGCTACCCTAGCACAGATACGCGGTATTTT. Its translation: CSARGVREQGGYPSTDTRYF.

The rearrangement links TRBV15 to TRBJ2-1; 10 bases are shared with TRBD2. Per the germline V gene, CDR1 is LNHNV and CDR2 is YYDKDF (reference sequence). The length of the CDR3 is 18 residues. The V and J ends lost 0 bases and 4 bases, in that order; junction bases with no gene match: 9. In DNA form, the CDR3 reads TGTGCCACCAGCAGAGAGAGCTTAGCGGGAGGCCCATACAATGAGCAGTTCTTC. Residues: CATSRESLAGGPYNEQFF. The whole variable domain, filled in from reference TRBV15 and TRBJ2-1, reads DAMVIQNPRYQVTQFGKPVTLSCSQTLNHNVMYWYQQKSSQAPKLLFHYYDKDFNNEADTPDNFQSRRPNTSFCFLDIRSPGLGDTAMYLCATSRESLAGGPYNEQFFGPGTRLTVL.

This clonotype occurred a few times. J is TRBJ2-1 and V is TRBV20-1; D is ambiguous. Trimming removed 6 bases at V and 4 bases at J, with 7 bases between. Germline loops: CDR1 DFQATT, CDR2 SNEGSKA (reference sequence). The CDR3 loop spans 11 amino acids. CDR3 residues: CSAAEYNEQFF. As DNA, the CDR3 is TGCAGTGCCGCTGAATACAATGAGCAGTTCTTC.

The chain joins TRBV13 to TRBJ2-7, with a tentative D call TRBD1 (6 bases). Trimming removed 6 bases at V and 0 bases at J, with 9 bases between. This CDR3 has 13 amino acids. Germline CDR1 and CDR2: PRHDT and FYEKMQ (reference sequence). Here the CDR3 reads CASRNRVSYEQYF. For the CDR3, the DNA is TGTGCCAGCAGGAACAGGGTCTCCTACGAGCAGTACTTC.

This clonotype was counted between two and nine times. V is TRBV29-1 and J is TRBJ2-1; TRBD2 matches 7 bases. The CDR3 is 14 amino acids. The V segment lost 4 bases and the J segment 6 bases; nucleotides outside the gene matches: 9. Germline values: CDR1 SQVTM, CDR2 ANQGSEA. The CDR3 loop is CSVAPGEGGNEQFF. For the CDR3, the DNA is TGCAGCGTTGCCCCCGGGGAGGGTGGCAATGAGCAGTTCTTC.

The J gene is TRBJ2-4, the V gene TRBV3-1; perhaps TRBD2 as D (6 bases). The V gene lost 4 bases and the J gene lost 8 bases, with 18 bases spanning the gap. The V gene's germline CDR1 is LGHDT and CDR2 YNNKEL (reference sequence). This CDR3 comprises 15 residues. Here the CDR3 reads CASSPRGSPADIQYF. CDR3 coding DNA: TGTGCCAGCAGCCCCCGGGGGAGTCCGGCGGACATTCAGTACTTC.

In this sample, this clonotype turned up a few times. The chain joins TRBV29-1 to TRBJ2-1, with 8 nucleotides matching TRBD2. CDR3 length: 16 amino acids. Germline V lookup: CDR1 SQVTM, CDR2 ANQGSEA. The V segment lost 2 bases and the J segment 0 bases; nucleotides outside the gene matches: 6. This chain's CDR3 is CSVEPTSGSSYNEQFF. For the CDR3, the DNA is TGCAGCGTTGAACCCACTAGCGGCTCCTCCTACAATGAGCAGTTCTTC.

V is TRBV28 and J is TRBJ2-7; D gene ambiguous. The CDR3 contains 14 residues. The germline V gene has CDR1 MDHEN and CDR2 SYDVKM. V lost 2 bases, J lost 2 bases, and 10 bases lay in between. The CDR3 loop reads CASSLVASAYEQYF. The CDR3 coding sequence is TGTGCCAGCAGTTTAGTCGCGTCAGCCTACGAGCAGTACTTC.